These T cell receptor beta chains were read from a single sample in a study of OX40 agonist ivuxolimab in advanced cancers. Generated by immunoSEQ multiplex PCR, the TCRdb table keeps only in-frame clones and is missing some. The data show some 64,000 clones, roughly 90% seen once. The sequences come from CD4+ or CD8+ T cells sorted from blood, collected in a trial of the OX40 agonist ivuxolimab. The receptors come from an adult with an advanced solid tumor such as melanoma, head and neck, liver or kidney cancer. Both conserved end residues are part of each CDR3. The D gene is left open where the match is weak. Rows give clone size only sometimes, using once, few, many, or a class for an expanded clone.

j_gene	abundance	d_gene	v_gene	CDR3aa	CDR3nt
TRBJ2-2	once	.	TRBV7-3	CASSLGTRNTGELFF	TGTGCCAGCAGCTTAGGGACAAGGAACACCGGGGAGCTGTTTTTT
TRBJ1-2	.	TRBD1	TRBV4-1	CASSQDPRTGGYYGYTF	TGCGCCAGCAGCCAAGATCCGAGGACAGGGGGCTACTATGGCTACACCTTC
TRBJ1-2	.	.	TRBV25-1	CASSHDRAYGYTF	TGTGCCAGCAGTCACGACCGGGCGTATGGCTACACCTTC
TRBJ2-7	.	.	TRBV5-6	CASSPRYYEQYF	TGTGCCAGCAGCCCCCGTTACTACGAGCAGTACTTC
TRBJ1-3	.	.	TRBV7-2	CASSLVLSGNTIYF	TGTGCCAGCAGCTTGGTCCTCTCTGGAAACACCATATATTTT
TRBJ2-7	.	TRBD1	TRBV4-3	CASSQSTGTGFYEQYF	TGCGCCAGCAGCCAATCTACCGGGACAGGTTTTTACGAGCAGTACTTC
TRBJ1-2	.	.	TRBV5-6	CASSFPPDSYGYTF	TGTGCCAGCAGCTTCCCCCCGGACAGCTATGGCTACACCTTC
TRBJ1-2	once	.	TRBV6-6	CASSFPPGHPNYGYTF	TGTGCCAGCAGTTTCCCTCCGGGACACCCTAACTATGGCTACACCTTC
TRBJ1-2	.	.	TRBV6-5	CASSYSEQGNGYTF	TGTGCCAGCAGTTACTCAGAACAGGGAAATGGCTACACCTTC
TRBJ2-3	.	TRBD2	TRBV14	CASSQGTSGLTDTQYF	TGTGCCAGCAGCCAAGGGACTAGCGGCCTCACAGATACGCAGTATTTT
TRBJ1-5	.	.	TRBV30	CAWTTGNQPQHF	TGTGCCTGGACTACGGGGAATCAGCCCCAGCATTTT
TRBJ2-1	.	TRBD2	TRBV6-5	CASQWLAGEYNEQFF	TGTGCCAGCCAGTGGTTAGCGGGAGAGTACAATGAGCAGTTCTTC
TRBJ2-1	.	.	TRBV19	CASSIGNEQFF	TGTGCCAGTAGTATAGGCAATGAGCAGTTCTTC
TRBJ1-6	once	TRBD1	TRBV4-2	CASSQLDRGNSPLHF	TGTGCCAGCAGCCAACTGGACAGGGGAAATTCACCCCTCCACTTT
TRBJ1-5	.	.	TRBV15	CATSRDRGSNQPQHF	TGTGCCACCAGCAGAGATAGGGGGAGCAATCAGCCCCAGCATTTT
TRBJ1-4	medium-sized	TRBD1	TRBV19	CASSNADRVVEKLFF	TGTGCCAGTAGTAACGCTGACAGGGTTGTTGAAAAACTGTTTTTT
TRBJ1-3	once	.	TRBV28	CASSPGRSSGNTIYF	TGTGCCAGCAGTCCCGGACGGTCCTCTGGAAACACCATATATTTT
TRBJ1-3	.	.	TRBV18	CASSTDRRSGNTIYF	TGTGCCAGCTCGACCGACAGACGCTCTGGAAACACCATATATTTT
TRBJ1-1	.	.	TRBV7-6	CASSINNWVRPRMNTEAFF	TGTGCCAGCAGCATAAATAATTGGGTCCGGCCTCGCATGAACACTGAAGCTTTCTTT
TRBJ2-5	.	.	TRBV6-5	CASSLRETQYF	TGTGCCAGCAGCCTCCGGGAGACCCAGTACTTC
TRBJ2-3	.	.	TRBV28	CASSSSAGSIGGTQYF	TGTGCCAGCAGTTCGTCCGCGGGGAGTATCGGGGGTACGCAGTATTTT
TRBJ2-1	.	TRBD2	TRBV28	CASRGLAGDNEQFF	TGTGCCAGCAGGGGACTAGCGGGGGACAATGAGCAGTTCTTC
TRBJ2-1	.	.	TRBV29-1	CSVPGLNNEQFF	TGCAGCGTACCGGGATTAAACAATGAGCAGTTCTTC
TRBJ2-3	.	.	TRBV4-1	CASSQEPRYGADTQYF	TGCGCCAGCAGCCAAGAACCCAGGTACGGCGCAGATACGCAGTATTTT
TRBJ1-6	.	.	TRBV18	CASSPGAPTASNSPLHF	TGTGCCAGCTCACCAGGGGCCCCGACAGCGTCGAATTCACCCCTCCACTTT
TRBJ2-1	.	.	TRBV6-1	CASALTRKNEQFF	TGTGCCAGCGCATTGACGAGAAAAAATGAGCAGTTCTTC
TRBJ2-5	.	.	TRBV7-9	CASSPGARKETQYF	TGTGCCAGCAGCCCGGGGGCCCGAAAGGAGACCCAGTACTTC
TRBJ2-3	.	.	TRBV14	CASSQGADTQYF	TGTGCCAGCAGCCAAGGAGCAGATACGCAGTATTTT
TRBJ1-5	.	.	TRBV6-6	CASKLSNQPQHF	TGTGCCAGTAAGTTGAGCAATCAGCCCCAGCATTTT
TRBJ2-4	once	.	TRBV7-9	CASSSPLADKNIQYF	TGTGCCAGCAGCTCCCCGCTTGCGGACAAAAACATTCAGTACTTC
TRBJ1-5	.	.	TRBV6-6	CASSFPLRDGNQPQHF	TGTGCCAGCAGTTTTCCGTTGAGGGATGGCAATCAGCCCCAGCATTTT
TRBJ1-1	.	.	TRBV4-3	CASSLRRSVNTEAFF	TGCGCCAGCAGCCTTCGACGGAGCGTGAACACTGAAGCTTTCTTT
TRBJ2-1	.	TRBD2	TRBV27	CASSFIGTSGSWEFF	TGTGCCAGCAGTTTCATTGGGACTAGCGGGAGTTGGGAGTTCTTC
TRBJ1-5	.	.	TRBV28	CASSLLIGGDQPQHF	TGTGCCAGCAGTTTACTTATCGGGGGAGATCAGCCCCAGCATTTT
TRBJ1-5	.	TRBD1	TRBV6-6	CASSTRQGGNQPQHF	TGTGCCAGCAGTACACGACAGGGCGGCAATCAGCCCCAGCATTTT
TRBJ2-7	few	.	TRBV13	CASSMGRSLPYEQYF	TGTGCCAGCAGCATGGGACGGTCCCTTCCCTACGAGCAGTACTTC